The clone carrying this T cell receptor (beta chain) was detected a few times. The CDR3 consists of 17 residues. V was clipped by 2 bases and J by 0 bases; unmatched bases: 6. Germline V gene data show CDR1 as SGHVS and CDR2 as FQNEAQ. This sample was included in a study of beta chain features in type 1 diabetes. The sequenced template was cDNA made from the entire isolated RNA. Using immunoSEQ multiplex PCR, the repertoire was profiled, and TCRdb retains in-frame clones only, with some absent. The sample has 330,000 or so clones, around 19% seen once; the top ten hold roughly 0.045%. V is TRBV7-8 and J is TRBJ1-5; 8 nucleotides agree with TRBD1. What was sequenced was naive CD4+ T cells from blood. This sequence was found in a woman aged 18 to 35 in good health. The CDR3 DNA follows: TGTGCCAGCAGCTTACCCTTGACAGGGGATAGCAATCAGCCCCAGCATTTT. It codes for CASSLPLTGDSNQPQHF.